The 7 T cell receptor beta chains below come from one sample, sequenced in a study of cytomegalovirus exposure and HLA in healthy donors. The PCR made use of 60 Vbeta and 13 Jbeta primers. Only in-frame clones appear in the TCRdb table, and some are missing; sequencing was by immunoSEQ multiplex PCR. In the table there are around 200,000 clones, about four fifths of which are singletons. Sequenced input: PBMCs. Source of these receptors: a woman aged 50 to 60 in good health and CMV-seropositive.

This clone occurred once. The V gene is TRBV7-9, the J gene TRBJ2-7; 10 positions match TRBD1. Losses at the gene ends were 4 bases for V and 6 bases for J; bases not matched to a gene: 3. The CDR3 is 13 residues long. Germline lookup yields CDR1 SEHNR and CDR2 FQNEAQ (reference sequence). The DNA of the CDR3 is TGTGCCAGCAGCTCCGGACAGGGGGGCGAGCAGTACTTC. Encoded protein: CASSSGQGGEQYF.

This clone was counted a single time. The V call is TRBV5-4, the J call TRBJ2-3, with TRBD1 as a possible D gene (5 bases). In germline, CDR1 is SGHNT, CDR2 YYREEE (reference sequence). This CDR3 is 14 amino acids long. Trimming removed 4 bases from V and 4 bases from J, with 13 bases in between. The CDR3 reads CASSGAFIADTQYF. The CDR3 DNA reads as TGTGCCAGCAGCGGGGCGTTTATCGCAGATACGCAGTATTTT.

The rearrangement joins TRBV18 to TRBJ2-7, with D possibly being TRBD1 (6 bases). V lost 6 bases, J lost 3 bases, and 15 bases lay in between. Germline CDR1 is KGHSH and CDR2 is LQKENI. There are 14 residues in the CDR3. Here the CDR3 DNA reads TGTGCCAGCTCCCCCCTCACACAGGGCTACGAGCAGTACTTC. Translated: CASSPLTQGYEQYF.

The chain recombines TRBV27 with TRBJ1-4; D may be TRBD1 (5 bases). The germline V gene has CDR1 MNHEY and CDR2 SMNVEV (reference sequence). The length of the CDR3 is 13 residues. The germline V and J ends were trimmed by 6 bases and 6 bases, with 11 bases remaining between them. The CDR3 nucleotides are TGTGCCAGCAGCTGGGCAGGGTATGAAAAACTGTTTTTT. Its protein is CASSWAGYEKLFF.

This clone was detected once. The rearrangement links TRBV4-3 to TRBJ2-2; 9 bases are a match to TRBD2. CDR3 size: 17 residues. J lost 0 bases, V lost 0 bases, and 2 bases had no gene match. Germline V lookup: CDR1 LGHNA, CDR2 YSLEER. The CDR3 loop reads CASSQEPSGTNTGELFF. The CDR3 DNA reads as TGCGCCAGCAGCCAAGAGCCTAGCGGGACGAACACCGGGGAGCTGTTTTTT.

The rearrangement links TRBV9 to TRBJ1-4; 7 bases are shared with TRBD1. CDR1 SGDLS and CDR2 YYNGEE come from the germline V gene. The ends lost 5 bases at V and 5 bases at J; junction bases unmatched: 6. CDR3 length: 14 residues. The CDR3 DNA reads TGTGCCAGCAGTACCGGACAGGCGAATGAAAAACTGTTTTTT. This encodes CASSTGQANEKLFF.

The chain uses TRBV7-3 and TRBJ1-1, with 8 bases identical to TRBD1. J lost 4 bases, V lost 1 base, and 8 bases had no gene match. The CDR3 extends over 16 amino acids. Per germline, CDR1 SGHTA and CDR2 FQGTGA. The CDR3 here is CASSLIGQGGGTEAFF. The DNA for the CDR3 is TGTGCCAGCAGCTTAATAGGACAGGGAGGGGGCACTGAAGCTTTCTTT.